The 9 T cell receptor beta chains below were found in one sample sequenced in a study of OX40 agonist ivuxolimab in advanced cancers. Clones were read by immunoSEQ multiplex PCR, and TCRdb kept only the in-frame ones, dropping some. Of tens of thousands of clones detected, around 90% appear once; the ten largest clones hold around 9.9%. Sample: CD4+ or CD8+ T cells sorted from blood, taken in a trial of the OX40 agonist ivuxolimab. The receptors come from an adult with an advanced solid tumor such as melanoma, head and neck, liver or kidney cancer.

CDR3 nucleotides: TGTGCCAGCATGGTCAGAACTGGGGCCAACGTCCTGACTTTC. It specifies CASMVRTGANVLTF. The chain uses TRBV2 and TRBJ2-6; D is unresolved. The V end was cut by 7 bases, the J end by 2 bases, with 9 bases between. The CDR3 is 14 amino acids. The germline CDR1 and CDR2 sequences are SNHLY and FYNNEI.

The DNA for the CDR3 is TGCGCCAGCAGCCGGGACGGACCCTACGAGCAGTACTTC. It codes for CASSRDGPYEQYF. This sequence joins TRBV10-1 and TRBJ2-7; D possibly uses TRBD1 or TRBD2 (5 bases each). Looked up from germline, CDR1 is WNHNN and CDR2 is SYGVQD (reference sequence). The CDR3 is 13 amino acids. The germline V and J ends were trimmed by 6 bases and 2 bases, with 11 bases remaining between them.

V gene TRBV7-9 combines with J gene TRBJ1-2; 8 bases align to TRBD1. The CDR3 has 12 residues. J was trimmed by 8 bases and V by 5 bases; bases with no gene match: 4. From germline, CDR1 is SEHNR and CDR2 FQNEAQ (reference sequence). The CDR3 reads CASSNRGRGYTF. DNA for the CDR3: TGTGCCAGCAGCAACAGGGGGAGAGGCTACACCTTC.

The rearrangement uses TRBV7-9 and TRBJ2-7; D remains unclear. V was pared by 6 bases and J by 3 bases, with 12 bases between. The CDR3 has 13 residues. Germline V gives CDR1 SEHNR, CDR2 FQNEAQ (reference sequence). This CDR3 is CASRSTTIYEQYF. The CDR3 DNA sequence: TGTGCCAGCAGATCGACCACAATCTACGAGCAGTACTTC. The variable domain in full, with the rest retrieved from reference TRBV7-9 and TRBJ2-7, is DTGVSQNPRHKITKRGQNVTFRCDPISEHNRLYWYRQTLGQGPEFLTYFQNEAQLEKSRLLSDRFSAERPKGSFSTLEIQRTEQGDSAMYLCASRSTTIYEQYFGPGTRLTVT.

The chain has TRBV7-2 and TRBJ2-2; TRBD2 is a possible D gene (6 bases). Trimming pared 6 bases from V and 4 bases from J, leaving 18 bases between. Germline V gives CDR1 SGHTA, CDR2 FQGNSA. The CDR3 length is 16 residues. In nucleotides, the CDR3 is TGTGCCAGCAGAACTCGACGGTCCGGGGGCACCGGGGAGCTGTTTTTT. Amino acids: CASRTRRSGGTGELFF.

The V gene is TRBV14, the J gene TRBJ1-1; 8 nucleotides line up with TRBD1. From germline, CDR1 is SGHDN and CDR2 FVKESK. The V and J ends lost 5 bases and 4 bases, in that order; junction bases with no gene match: 3. The CDR3 has 13 amino acids. The CDR3 DNA is TGTGCCAGCAGCTTCACAGGGGGCACTGAAGCTTTCTTT. This codes for CASSFTGGTEAFF. Complete variable domain (other parts from reference TRBV14 and TRBJ1-1): EAGVTQFPSHSVIEKGQTVTLRCDPISGHDNLYWYRRVMGKEIKFLLHFVKESKQDESGMPNNRFLAERTGGTYSTLKVQPAELEDSGVYFCASSFTGGTEAFFGQGTRLTVV.

The chain uses TRBV5-4 and TRBJ2-1; D unresolved. The CDR3 is made up of 13 amino acids. V dropped 6 bases and J dropped 7 bases, with 14 bases sitting between them. Germline assignment: CDR1 SGHNT and CDR2 YYREEE (reference sequence). Here the CDR3 reads CASNQDLWNEQFF. DNA for the CDR3: TGTGCCAGCAACCAGGACCTGTGGAATGAGCAGTTCTTC.

The rearrangement links TRBV27 to TRBJ2-7, with D perhaps matching TRBD2 (7 bases). From germline, CDR1 is MNHEY and CDR2 SMNVEV (reference sequence). Trimming cost V 2 bases and J 3 bases, with 17 bases left between them. CDR3 size: 16 residues. The CDR3 sequence: CASSLEWRGGGYEQYF. The CDR3 DNA reads TGTGCCAGCAGTTTAGAATGGAGGGGGGGCGGCTACGAGCAGTACTTC.

V is TRBV10-1 and J is TRBJ1-1; TRBD1 aligns across 7 bases. CDR1 WNHNN and CDR2 SYGVQD come from the germline V gene (reference sequence). This CDR3 is built from 19 residues. The V and J ends lost 3 bases and 5 bases, in that order; junction bases with no gene match: 21. The CDR3 loop reads CASSEQTGTETFMGTEAFF. CDR3 nucleotide sequence: TGCGCCAGCAGTGAACAAACCGGGACAGAGACTTTCATGGGGACTGAAGCTTTCTTT.